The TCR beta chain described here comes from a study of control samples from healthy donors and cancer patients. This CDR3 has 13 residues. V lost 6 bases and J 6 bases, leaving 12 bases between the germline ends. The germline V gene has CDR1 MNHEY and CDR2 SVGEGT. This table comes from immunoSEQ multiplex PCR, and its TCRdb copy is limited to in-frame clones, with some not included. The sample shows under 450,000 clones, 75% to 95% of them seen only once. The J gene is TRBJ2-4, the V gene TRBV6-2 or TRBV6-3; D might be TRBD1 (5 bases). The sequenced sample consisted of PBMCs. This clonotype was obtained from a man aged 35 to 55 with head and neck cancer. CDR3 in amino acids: CASSLDQGNIQYF. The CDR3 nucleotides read TGTGCCAGCAGCTTAGACCAGGGAAACATTCAGTACTTC.